This T cell receptor (beta chain) was observed in a study of human T cells and chemical hapten exposure. Time point noted: patch test 3, about 24 weeks after DPC sensitization. Noted treatment: therapeutic diphenylcyclopropenone sensitization with weekly scalp DPC. The total RNA was obtained from whole blood that was not fractionated. Note on this clonotype: What it binds is unknown.

TCRdb fed the RACE reads into MiXCR, producing one record per CDR3 protein. The repertoire holds about 97,000 distinct CDR3 sequences, with roughly a quarter as singletons. Germline lookup yields CDR1 SEHNR and CDR2 FQNEAQ (reference sequence). The V and J ends lost 1 base and 1 base respectively, with 7 bases between them. CDR3 length: 15 amino acids. Notes on the study in general: Patch test score showed a positive correlation with PT1 expanded TCR counts.

This chain links TRBV7-9 with TRBJ2-2, with a possible D match to TRBD2 (5 bases). Source: whole blood, taken in connection with sensitization to the hapten diphenylcyclopropenone (DPC). The source of this sequence is a middle-aged man with alopecia areata. Some clones in this sample may be carry-over from other donors' samples. CDR3 sequence: CASSLVRGNTGELFF. CDR3 nucleotides: TGTGCCAGCAGCTTAGTCCGGGGGAACACCGGGGAGCTGTTTTTT.